This T cell receptor beta chain was recorded in a study of cytomegalovirus exposure and HLA in healthy donors. For this clone: Its matching antigen is unknown.

Whole-study findings and limits: A later analysis appeared to link common viral pathogens to several of the most significant clusters.

The PCR used 60 Vbeta and 13 Jbeta primers. Sequencing used immunoSEQ multiplex PCR; TCRdb keeps in-frame clones, though not all of them. The sample shows about 160,000 clones, roughly 80% of them seen only once. The material sequenced was PBMCs. The receptor was derived from a male donor in good health and CMV-seropositive.

In DNA form, the CDR3 reads TGCGCCAGCAGCCAGACAGGGGGCGGAACCTACGAGCAGTACTTC. It specifies CASSQTGGGTYEQYF. V gene TRBV4-1 combines with J gene TRBJ2-7, with 10 nucleotides matching TRBD1. Trimming removed 3 bases from V and 2 bases from J; junction bases left unmatched: 4. Germline CDR1 reads MGHRA; CDR2 reads YSYEKL. The CDR3 covers 15 residues.